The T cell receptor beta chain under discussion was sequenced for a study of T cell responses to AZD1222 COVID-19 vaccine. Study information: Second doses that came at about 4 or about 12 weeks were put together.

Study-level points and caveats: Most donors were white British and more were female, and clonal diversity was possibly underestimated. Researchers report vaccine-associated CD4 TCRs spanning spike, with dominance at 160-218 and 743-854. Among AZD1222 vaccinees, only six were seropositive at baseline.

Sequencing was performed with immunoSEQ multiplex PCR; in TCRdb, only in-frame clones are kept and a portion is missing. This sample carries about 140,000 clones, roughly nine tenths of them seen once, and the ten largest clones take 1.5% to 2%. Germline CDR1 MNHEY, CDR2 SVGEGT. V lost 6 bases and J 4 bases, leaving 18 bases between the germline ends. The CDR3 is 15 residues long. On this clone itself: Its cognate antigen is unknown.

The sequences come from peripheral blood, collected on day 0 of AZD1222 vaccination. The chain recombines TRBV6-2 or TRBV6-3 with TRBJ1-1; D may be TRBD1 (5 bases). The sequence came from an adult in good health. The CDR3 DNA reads TGTGCCAGCAGCCTAGCGTGGGGGGGAGTCACTGAAGCTTTCTTT. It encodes CASSLAWGGVTEAFF.